The T cell receptor (beta chain) described here comes from a study of blood T cell repertoires in COVID-19. In the original workflow: Reference gene primer amplification gave estimated nucleated cell counts. The method was immunoSEQ multiplex PCR; TCRdb's version includes in-frame clones alone and lacks a portion of them. V, J and clone size are taken as reported in that table, and D and trimming were inferred from the DNA itself. This sample has 95,000 to 110,000 clones; over 70% occur once, and the top ten carry 15%. Germline-derived CDR1 and CDR2 are SQVTM and ANQGSEA. The CDR3 runs to 13 residues. V lost 4 bases, J lost 4 bases, and 14 bases lay in between.

This chain uses TRBV29-1 with TRBJ2-7, with no clear D. The sequence was obtained from a man aged 50 to 60 with acute or convalescent COVID-19. Input material: peripheral blood. The CDR3 coding sequence is TGCAGCGTTGCAGGAAGTCAGCCTTACGAGCAGTACTTC. It translates to CSVAGSQPYEQYF.